A selection of T cell receptor beta chains follows, all from one sample in a study of molecular identifiers for immune sequencing clone quantification. TCRdb reanalysed the PCR reads using MiXCR and keeps one entry per CDR3 protein. The profile shows about 640,000 distinct CDR3 sequences, about 20% of them singletons. Input material: naive CD8+ T cells from blood, with Jurkat cell RNA spiked in. All receptors come from a human donor in good health. Some libraries in this study had Jurkat cell RNA spiked in. Each CDR3 is given with its conserved first and last residue. Fields, in order: D gene, J gene, clone size, V gene, CDR3 protein, CDR3 DNA. A D gene is named only where the DNA matches it firmly. Expanded clones are given a class, and other clones once, few, many or no size at all.

d_call: -; j_call: TRBJ2-5; clone_size: -; v_call: TRBV7-9; cdr3_aa: CASSPGRGEETQYF; cdr3_nt: TGTGCCAGCAGCCCCGGGCGAGGGGAAGAGACCCAGTACTTC
d_call: -; j_call: TRBJ2-2; clone_size: few; v_call: TRBV6-2/TRBV6-3; cdr3_aa: CASSYLGPTGELFF; cdr3_nt: TGTGCCAGCAGTTACCTCGGACCTACCGGGGAGCTGTTTTTT
d_call: -; j_call: TRBJ1-1; clone_size: many; v_call: TRBV7-6; cdr3_aa: CASSLVARANTEAFF; cdr3_nt: TGTGCCAGCAGCTTAGTTGCCAGGGCAAACACTGAAGCTTTCTTT
d_call: -; j_call: TRBJ2-5; clone_size: few; v_call: TRBV10-3; cdr3_aa: CAISPQGQETQYF; cdr3_nt: TGTGCCATCTCCCCCCAGGGCCAAGAGACCCAGTACTTC
d_call: -; j_call: TRBJ2-7; clone_size: many; v_call: TRBV27; cdr3_aa: CASSYNGGATYEQYF; cdr3_nt: TGTGCCAGCAGTTACAATGGCGGAGCCACCTACGAGCAGTACTTC
d_call: -; j_call: TRBJ2-5; clone_size: few; v_call: TRBV20-1; cdr3_aa: CSADDQETQYF; cdr3_nt: TGCAGTGCTGATGACCAAGAGACCCAGTACTTC
d_call: -; j_call: TRBJ2-3; clone_size: few; v_call: TRBV7-9; cdr3_aa: CASSLGKGTDTQYF; cdr3_nt: TGTGCCAGCAGCTTAGGGAAGGGGACAGATACGCAGTATTTT
d_call: -; j_call: TRBJ2-2; clone_size: few; v_call: TRBV29-1; cdr3_aa: CSVESQGYTGELFF; cdr3_nt: TGCAGCGTTGAAAGTCAGGGCTACACCGGGGAGCTGTTTTTT
d_call: -; j_call: TRBJ2-1; clone_size: -; v_call: TRBV12-3/TRBV12-4; cdr3_aa: CASSPRTVFGGNEQFF; cdr3_nt: TGTGCCAGCAGTCCACGGACAGTATTCGGGGGCAATGAGCAGTTCTTC
d_call: -; j_call: TRBJ1-2; clone_size: many; v_call: TRBV3-1; cdr3_aa: CASSQDRGFNGYTF; cdr3_nt: TGTGCCAGCAGCCAAGACAGGGGATTCAATGGCTACACCTTC